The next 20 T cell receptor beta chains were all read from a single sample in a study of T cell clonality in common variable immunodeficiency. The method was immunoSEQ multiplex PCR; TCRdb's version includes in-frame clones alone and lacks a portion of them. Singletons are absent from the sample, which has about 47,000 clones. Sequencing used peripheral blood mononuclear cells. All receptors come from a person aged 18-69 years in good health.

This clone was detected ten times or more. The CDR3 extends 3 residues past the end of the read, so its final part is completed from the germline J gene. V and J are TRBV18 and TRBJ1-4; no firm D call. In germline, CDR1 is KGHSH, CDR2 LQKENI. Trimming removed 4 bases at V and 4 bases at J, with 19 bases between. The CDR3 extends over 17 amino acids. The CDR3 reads CASSQGTWAGGNEKLFF. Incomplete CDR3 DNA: TGTGCCAGCTCACAGGGCACGTGGGCTGGAGGTAATGAAAAA.

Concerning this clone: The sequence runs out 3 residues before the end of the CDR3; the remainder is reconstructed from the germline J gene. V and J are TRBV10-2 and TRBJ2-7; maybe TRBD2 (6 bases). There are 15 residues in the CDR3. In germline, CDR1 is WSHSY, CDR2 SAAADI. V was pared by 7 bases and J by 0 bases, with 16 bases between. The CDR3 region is CASKGLARFSYEQYF. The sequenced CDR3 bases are TGCGCCAGCAAGGGCCTAGCGCGATTCTCCTACGAG.

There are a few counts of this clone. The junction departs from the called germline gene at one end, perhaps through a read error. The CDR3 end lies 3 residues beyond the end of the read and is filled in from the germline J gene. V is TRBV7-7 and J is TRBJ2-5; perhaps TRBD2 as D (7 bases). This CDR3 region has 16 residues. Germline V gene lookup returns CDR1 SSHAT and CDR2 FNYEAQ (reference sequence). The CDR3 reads CASSPAGAVGSETQYF. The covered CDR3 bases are TGTGCTAGCAGCCCCGCGGGGGCGGTTGGGTCGGAGACC. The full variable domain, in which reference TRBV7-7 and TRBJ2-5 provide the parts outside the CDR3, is GAGVSQSPRYKVTKRGQDVTLRCDPISSHATLYWYQQALGQGPEFLTYFNYEAQPDKSGLPSDRFSAERPEGSISTLTIQRTEQRDSAMYRCASSPAGAVGSETQYFGPGTRLLVL.

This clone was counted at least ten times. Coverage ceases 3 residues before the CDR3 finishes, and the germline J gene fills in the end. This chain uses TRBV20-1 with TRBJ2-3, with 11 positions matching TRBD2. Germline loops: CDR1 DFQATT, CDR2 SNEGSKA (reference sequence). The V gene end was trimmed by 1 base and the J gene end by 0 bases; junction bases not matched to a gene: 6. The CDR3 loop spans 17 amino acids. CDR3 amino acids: CSARGYSGGASTDTQYF. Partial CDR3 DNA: TGCAGTGCTAGAGGATATAGCGGGGGGGCCAGCACAGATACG.

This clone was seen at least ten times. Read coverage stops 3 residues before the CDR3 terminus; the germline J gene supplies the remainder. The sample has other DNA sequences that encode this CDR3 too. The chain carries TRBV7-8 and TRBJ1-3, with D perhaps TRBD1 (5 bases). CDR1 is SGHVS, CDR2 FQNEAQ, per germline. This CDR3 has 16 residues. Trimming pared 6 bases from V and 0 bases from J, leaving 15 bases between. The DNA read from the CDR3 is TGTGCCAGCAGTCGAAAAGGGGCCTCCTCTGGAAACACC. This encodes CASSRKGASSGNT. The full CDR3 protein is CASSRKGASSGNTIYF.

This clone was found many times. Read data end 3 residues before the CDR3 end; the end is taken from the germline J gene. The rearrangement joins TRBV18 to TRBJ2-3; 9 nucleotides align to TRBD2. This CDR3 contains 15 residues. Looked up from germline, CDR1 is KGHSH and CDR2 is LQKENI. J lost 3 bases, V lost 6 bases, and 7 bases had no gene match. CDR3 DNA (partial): TGTGCCAGCTCCCCGGGGCTAGCGGGGACAGATACG. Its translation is CASSPGLAGTDT. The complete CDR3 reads CASSPGLAGTDTQYF.

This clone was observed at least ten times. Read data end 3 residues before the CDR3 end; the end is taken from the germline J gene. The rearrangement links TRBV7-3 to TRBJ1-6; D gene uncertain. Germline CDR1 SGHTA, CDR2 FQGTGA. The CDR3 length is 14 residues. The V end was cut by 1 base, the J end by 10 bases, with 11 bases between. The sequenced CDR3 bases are TGTGCCAGCAGCTTAAGTGAATCGAGCTCACCC. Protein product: CASSLSESSSP. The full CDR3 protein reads CASSLSESSSPLHF.

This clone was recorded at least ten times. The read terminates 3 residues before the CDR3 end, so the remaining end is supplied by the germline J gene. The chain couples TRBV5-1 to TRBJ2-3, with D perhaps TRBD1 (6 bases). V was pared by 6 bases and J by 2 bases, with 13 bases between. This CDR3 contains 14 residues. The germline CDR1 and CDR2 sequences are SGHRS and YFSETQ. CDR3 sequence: CASMEQGFTDTQYF. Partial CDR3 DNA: TGCGCCAGCATGGAACAGGGCTTCACAGATACG.

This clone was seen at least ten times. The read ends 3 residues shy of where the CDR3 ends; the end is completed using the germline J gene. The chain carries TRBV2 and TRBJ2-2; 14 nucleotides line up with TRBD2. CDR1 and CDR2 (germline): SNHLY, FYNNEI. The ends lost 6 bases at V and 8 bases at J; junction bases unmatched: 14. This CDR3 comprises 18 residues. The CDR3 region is CASRNRLAGGPSPGELFF. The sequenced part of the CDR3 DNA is TGTGCCAGCAGGAACCGACTAGCGGGAGGGCCTAGTCCTGGGGAG.

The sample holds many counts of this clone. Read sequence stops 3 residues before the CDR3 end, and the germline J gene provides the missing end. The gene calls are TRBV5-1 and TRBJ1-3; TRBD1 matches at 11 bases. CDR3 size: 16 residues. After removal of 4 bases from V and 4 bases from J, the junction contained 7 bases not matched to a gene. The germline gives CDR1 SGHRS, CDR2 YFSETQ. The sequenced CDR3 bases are TGCGCCAGCAGCAAATGGACAGGGGGCGAAGGAAACACC. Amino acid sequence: CASSKWTGGEGNT. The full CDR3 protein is CASSKWTGGEGNTIYF.

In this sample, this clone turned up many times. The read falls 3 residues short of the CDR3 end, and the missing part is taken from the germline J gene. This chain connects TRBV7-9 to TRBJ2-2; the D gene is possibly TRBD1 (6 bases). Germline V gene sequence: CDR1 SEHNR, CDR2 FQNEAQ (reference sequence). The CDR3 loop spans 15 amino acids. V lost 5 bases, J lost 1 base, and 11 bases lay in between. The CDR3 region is CASSRPGENTGELFF. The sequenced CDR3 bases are TGTGCCAGCAGCCGCCCAGGGGAGAACACCGGGGAG.

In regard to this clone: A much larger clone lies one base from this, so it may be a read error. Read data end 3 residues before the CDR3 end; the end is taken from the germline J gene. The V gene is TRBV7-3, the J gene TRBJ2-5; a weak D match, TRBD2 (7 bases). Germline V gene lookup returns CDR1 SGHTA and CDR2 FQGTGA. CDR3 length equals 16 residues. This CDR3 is CASSAGDIPSTDTQYF. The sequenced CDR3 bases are TGTGCCAGCAGCGCGGGGGACATACCTAGCACAGATACC.

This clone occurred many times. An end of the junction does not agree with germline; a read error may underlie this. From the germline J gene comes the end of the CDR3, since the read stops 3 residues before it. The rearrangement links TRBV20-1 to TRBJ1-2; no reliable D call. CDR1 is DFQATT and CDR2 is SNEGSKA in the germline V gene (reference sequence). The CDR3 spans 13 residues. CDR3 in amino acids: CSSPIPSVYGYTF. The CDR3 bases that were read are TGCAGTTCCCCTATCCCGTCGGTCTATGGT.

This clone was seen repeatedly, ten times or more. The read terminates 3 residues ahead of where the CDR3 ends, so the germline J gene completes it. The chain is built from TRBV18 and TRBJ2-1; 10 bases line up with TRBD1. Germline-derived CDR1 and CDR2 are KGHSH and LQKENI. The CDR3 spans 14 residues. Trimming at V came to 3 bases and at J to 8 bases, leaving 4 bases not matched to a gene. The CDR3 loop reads CASSPGTGDHEQFF. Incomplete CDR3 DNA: TGTGCCAGCTCACCTGGGACAGGGGACCATGAG.

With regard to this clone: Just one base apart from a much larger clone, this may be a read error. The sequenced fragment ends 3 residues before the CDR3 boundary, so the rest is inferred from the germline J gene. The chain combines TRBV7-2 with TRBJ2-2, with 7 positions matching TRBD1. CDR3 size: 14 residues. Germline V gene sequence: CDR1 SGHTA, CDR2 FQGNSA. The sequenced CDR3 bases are TGTGCCAGCGGCGAGGGGGCGCGAGGTGAAAAG. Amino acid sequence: CASGEGARGEK. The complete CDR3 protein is CASGEGARGEKLFF.

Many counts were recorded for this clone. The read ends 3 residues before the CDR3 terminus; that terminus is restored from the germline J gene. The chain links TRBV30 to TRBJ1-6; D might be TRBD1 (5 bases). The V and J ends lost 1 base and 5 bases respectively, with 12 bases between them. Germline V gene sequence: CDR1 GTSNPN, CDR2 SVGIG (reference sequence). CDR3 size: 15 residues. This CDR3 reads CAWSGPGLHNSPLHF. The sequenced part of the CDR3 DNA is TGTGCCTGGAGTGGGCCGGGACTTCATAATTCACCC.

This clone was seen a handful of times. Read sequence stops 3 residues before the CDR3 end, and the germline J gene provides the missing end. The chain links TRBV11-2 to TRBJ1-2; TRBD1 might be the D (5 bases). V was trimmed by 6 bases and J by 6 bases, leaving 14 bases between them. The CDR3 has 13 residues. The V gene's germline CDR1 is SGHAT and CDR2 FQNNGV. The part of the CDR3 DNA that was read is TGTGCCAGCAGTTACTACGCAGGGAATGGC. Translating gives CASSYYAGNG. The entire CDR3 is CASSYYAGNGYTF.

CDR3 sequence reads: CASSDSGTVNAATNEKLFF. The sequenced CDR3 bases are TGCGCCAGCAGTGACTCCGGGACAGTGAACGCAGCAACTAATGAAAAA. The chain recombines TRBV10-2 with TRBJ1-4; 7 bases align to TRBD1. The CDR3 end lies 3 residues beyond the end of the read and is filled in from the germline J gene. Per germline, CDR1 WSHSY and CDR2 SAAADI. Germline trimming cut 3 bases from V and 0 bases from J; bases unmatched to any gene: 13. The CDR3 sequence is 19 residues long.

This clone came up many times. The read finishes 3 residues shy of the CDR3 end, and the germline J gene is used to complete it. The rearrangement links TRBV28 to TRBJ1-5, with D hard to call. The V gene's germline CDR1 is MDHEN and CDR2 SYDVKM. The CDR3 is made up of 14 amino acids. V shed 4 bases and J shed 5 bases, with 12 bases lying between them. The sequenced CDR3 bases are TGTGCCAGCAGTTATAGAACGGGTGATCAGCCC. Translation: CASSYRTGDQP. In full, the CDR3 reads CASSYRTGDQPQHF.

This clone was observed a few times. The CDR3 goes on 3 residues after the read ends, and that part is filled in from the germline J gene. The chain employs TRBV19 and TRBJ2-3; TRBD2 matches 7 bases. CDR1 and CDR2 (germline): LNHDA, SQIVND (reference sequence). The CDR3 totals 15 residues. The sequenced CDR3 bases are TGTGCCAGTAGTATCGTCTTGAGCGGGAAAGAGACG. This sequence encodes CASSIVLSGKET. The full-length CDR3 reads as CASSIVLSGKETQYF.